This entry concerns a single TCR beta chain. The data are from a study of blood T cell repertoires in COVID-19. V lost 6 bases to trimming and J lost 2 bases; unmatched junction nucleotides: 2. Germline CDR1 reads SGHRS; CDR2 reads YFSETQ. The length of the CDR3 is 14 residues. The study assigned cohorts using participant-reported clinical history. In the source study's methods: Reference gene primer amplification gave nucleated cell count estimates. Clones were sequenced by immunoSEQ multiplex PCR, and TCRdb holds only the in-frame ones, with some missing. The DNA gave D and trimming, while V, J and clone size come from that table. The sample lists under 500,000 clones, 70% to 90% occurring once.

The chain carries TRBV5-1 and TRBJ2-3, with TRBD2 matching over 11 bases. This TCR was recovered from a young woman with acute COVID-19. The sample was PBMCs or T cells enriched from blood (not recorded which). The CDR3 coding sequence is TGCGCCAGCACGACTAGCGGGAACACAGATACGCAGTATTTT. It specifies CASTTSGNTDTQYF.